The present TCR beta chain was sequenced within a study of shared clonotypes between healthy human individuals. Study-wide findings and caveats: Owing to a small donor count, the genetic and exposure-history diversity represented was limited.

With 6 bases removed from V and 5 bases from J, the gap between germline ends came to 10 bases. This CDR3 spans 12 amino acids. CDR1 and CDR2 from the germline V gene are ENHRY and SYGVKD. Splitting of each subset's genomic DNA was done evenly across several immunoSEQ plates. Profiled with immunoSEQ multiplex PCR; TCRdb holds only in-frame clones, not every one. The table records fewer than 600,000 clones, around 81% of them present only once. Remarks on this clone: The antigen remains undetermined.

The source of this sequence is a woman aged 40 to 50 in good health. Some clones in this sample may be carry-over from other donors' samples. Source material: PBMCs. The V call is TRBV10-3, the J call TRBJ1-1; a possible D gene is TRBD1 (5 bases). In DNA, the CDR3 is TGTGCCATCAGAAGTCGGGGGACTGAAGCTTTCTTT. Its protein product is CAIRSRGTEAFF.